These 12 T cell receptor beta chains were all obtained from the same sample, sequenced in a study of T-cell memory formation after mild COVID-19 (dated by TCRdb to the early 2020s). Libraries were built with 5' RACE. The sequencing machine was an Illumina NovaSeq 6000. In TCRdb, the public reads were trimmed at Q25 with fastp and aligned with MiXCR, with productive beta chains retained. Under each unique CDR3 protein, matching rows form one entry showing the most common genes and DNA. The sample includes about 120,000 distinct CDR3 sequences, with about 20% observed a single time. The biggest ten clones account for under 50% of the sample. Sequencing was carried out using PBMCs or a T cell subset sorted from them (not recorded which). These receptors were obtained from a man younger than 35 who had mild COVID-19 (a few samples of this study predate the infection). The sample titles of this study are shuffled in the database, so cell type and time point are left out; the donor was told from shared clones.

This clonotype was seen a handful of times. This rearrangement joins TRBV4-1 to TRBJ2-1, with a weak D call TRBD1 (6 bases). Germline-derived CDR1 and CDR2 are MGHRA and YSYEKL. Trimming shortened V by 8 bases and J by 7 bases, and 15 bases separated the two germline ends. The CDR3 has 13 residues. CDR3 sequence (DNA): TGCGCCAGCCTCTCTGAACAGGGAAATGAGCAGTTCTTC. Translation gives CASLSEQGNEQFF.

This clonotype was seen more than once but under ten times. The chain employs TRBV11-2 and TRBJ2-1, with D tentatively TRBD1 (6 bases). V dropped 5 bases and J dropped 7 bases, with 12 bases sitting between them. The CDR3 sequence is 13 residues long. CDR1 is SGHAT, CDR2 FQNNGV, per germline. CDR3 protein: CASSLGTLNEQFF. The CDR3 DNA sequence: TGTGCCAGCAGCCTCGGGACATTGAATGAGCAGTTCTTC. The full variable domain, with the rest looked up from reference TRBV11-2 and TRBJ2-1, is EAGVAQSPRYKIIEKRQSVAFWCNPISGHATLYWYQQILGQGPKLLIQFQNNGVVDDSQLPKDRFSAERLKGVDSTLKIQPAKLEDSAVYLCASSLGTLNEQFFGPGTRLTVL.

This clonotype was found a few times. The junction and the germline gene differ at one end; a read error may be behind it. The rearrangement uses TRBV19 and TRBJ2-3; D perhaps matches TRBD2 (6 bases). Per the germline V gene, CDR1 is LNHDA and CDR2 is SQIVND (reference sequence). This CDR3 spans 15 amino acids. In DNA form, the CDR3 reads TGTGCCAGTAGTCTCCACGGGAGAGCTACAGATACGCAGTTTTTT. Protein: CASSLHGRATDTQFF.

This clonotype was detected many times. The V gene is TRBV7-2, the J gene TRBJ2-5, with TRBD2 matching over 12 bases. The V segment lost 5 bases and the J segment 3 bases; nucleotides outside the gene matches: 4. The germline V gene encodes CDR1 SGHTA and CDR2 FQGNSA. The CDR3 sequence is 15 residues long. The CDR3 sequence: CASSLLAGGEETQYF. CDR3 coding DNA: TGTGCCAGCAGCCTACTAGCGGGGGGTGAAGAGACCCAGTACTTC.

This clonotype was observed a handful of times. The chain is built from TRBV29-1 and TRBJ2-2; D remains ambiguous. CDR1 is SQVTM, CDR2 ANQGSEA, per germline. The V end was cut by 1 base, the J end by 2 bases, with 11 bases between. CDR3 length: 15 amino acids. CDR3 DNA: TGCAGCGTTGAAGTGTGGGTTACAAACACCGGGGAGCTGTTTTTT. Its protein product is CSVEVWVTNTGELFF.

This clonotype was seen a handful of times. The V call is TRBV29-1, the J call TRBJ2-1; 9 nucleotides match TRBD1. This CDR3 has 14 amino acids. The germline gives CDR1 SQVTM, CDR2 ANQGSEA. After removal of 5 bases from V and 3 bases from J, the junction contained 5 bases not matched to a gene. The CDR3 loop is CSVTRDRDYNEQFF. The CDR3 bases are TGCAGCGTTACCCGGGACAGGGACTACAATGAGCAGTTCTTC.

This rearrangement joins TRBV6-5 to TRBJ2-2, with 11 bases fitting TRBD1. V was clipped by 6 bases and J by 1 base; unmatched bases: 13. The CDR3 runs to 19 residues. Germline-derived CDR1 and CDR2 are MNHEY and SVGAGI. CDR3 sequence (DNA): TGTGCCAGCAGCTTGGCCTTAGGACAGGGGGCAAGGAACACCGGGGAGCTGTTTTTT. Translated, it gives CASSLALGQGARNTGELFF.

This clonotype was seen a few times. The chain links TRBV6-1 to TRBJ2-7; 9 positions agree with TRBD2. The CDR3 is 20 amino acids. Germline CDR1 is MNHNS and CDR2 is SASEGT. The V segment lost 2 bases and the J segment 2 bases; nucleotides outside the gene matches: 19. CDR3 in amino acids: CASSESGAGGGLETPYEQYV. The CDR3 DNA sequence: TGTGCCAGCAGTGAATCGGGAGCGGGGGGTGGCCTTGAAACCCCCTACGAGCAGTACGTC.

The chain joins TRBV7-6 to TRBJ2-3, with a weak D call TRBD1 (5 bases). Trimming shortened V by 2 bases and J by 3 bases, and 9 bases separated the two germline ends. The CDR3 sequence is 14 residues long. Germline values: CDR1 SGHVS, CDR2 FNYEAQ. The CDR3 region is CASSLTAGTDTQYF. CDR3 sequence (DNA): TGTGCCAGCAGCTTAACGGCAGGGACAGATACGCAGTATTTT.

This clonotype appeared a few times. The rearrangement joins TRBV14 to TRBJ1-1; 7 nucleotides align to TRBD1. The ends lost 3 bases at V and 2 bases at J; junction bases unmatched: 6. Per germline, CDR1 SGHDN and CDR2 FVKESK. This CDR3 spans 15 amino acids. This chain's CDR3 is CASSHRQGYNTEAFF. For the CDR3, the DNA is TGTGCCAGCAGCCATAGACAGGGTTATAACACTGAAGCTTTCTTT.

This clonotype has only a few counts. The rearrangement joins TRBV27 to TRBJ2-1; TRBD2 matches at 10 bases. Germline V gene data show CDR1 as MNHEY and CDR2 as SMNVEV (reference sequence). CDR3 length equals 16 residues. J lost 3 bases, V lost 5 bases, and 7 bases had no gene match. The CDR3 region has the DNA TGTGCCAGCAGTGCTCGAGGACTAGCGGTCTACAATGAGCAGTTCTTC. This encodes CASSARGLAVYNEQFF.

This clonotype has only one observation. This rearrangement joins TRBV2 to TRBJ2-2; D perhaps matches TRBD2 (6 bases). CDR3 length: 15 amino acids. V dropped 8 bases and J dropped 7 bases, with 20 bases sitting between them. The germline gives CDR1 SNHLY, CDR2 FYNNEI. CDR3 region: CASQAQGRGLGELFF. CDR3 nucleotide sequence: TGTGCCAGCCAGGCCCAGGGACGGGGACTCGGGGAGCTGTTTTTT. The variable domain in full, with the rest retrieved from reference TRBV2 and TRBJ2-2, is EPEVTQTPSHQVTQMGQEVILRCVPISNHLYFYWYRQILGQKVEFLVSFYNNEISEKSEIFDDQFSVERPDGSNFTLKIRSTKLEDSAMYFCASQAQGRGLGELFFGEGSRLTVL.